This TCR beta chain appears in the sequencing data of a study of OX40 agonist ivuxolimab in advanced cancers. Study context: Hepatocellular carcinoma, melanoma, renal cell or head and neck cancer affected the dose-escalation patients. General study results and limits: It was also the case that some nonresponders had low normalized T-cell clonal expansion.

Clones were sequenced by immunoSEQ multiplex PCR, and TCRdb holds only the in-frame ones, with some missing. Of roughly 64,000 clones listed, around four fifths were seen once; the top ten hold less than 2.5%. Turning to this clone: Its target is unknown.

Here the sequenced sample was CD4+ or CD8+ T cells sorted from blood, taken in a trial of the OX40 agonist ivuxolimab. The sequence derives from an adult with an advanced solid tumor such as melanoma, head and neck, liver or kidney cancer.

The CDR3 coding sequence is TGTGCCAGCAGTACCCGCCCCGAGGGTTCCTACGAGCAGTACTTC. Protein: CASSTRPEGSYEQYF. The chain recombines TRBV27 with TRBJ2-7; D perhaps matches TRBD2 (5 bases). CDR1 and CDR2 from the germline V gene are MNHEY and SMNVEV (reference sequence). The CDR3 is 15 residues long. With 5 bases removed from V and 1 base from J, the gap between germline ends came to 15 bases.